This entry concerns a single T cell receptor (beta chain). The V segment lost 2 bases and the J segment 3 bases; nucleotides outside the gene matches: 7. This CDR3 has 15 amino acids. Germline CDR1 and CDR2: SGHTA and FQGNSA. This entry belongs to a study of blood T cell repertoires in COVID-19. Background on the study: The samples span acute and convalescent COVID-19 from the United States, Italy and Spain. T cells, B-cell-depleted T cells, or PBMCs supplied cDNA or gDNA.

In the authors' methods: How many nucleated cells were present was estimated from reference gene primer amplification. Libraries were prepared by immunoSEQ multiplex PCR; TCRdb keeps only in-frame clonotypes and omits some of them. V and J calls plus clone size are reproduced from that table; the DNA served to infer D and trimming. The sample has around 34,000 clones, 75% to 90% seen once. The sample comprised peripheral blood. The rearrangement joins TRBV7-2 to TRBJ2-7; 7 bases are shared with TRBD1. This receptor was taken from an older woman with acute or convalescent COVID-19. The CDR3 reads CASSLSGQIVYEQYF. CDR3 DNA sequence: TGTGCCAGCAGCTTATCGGGACAGATAGTCTACGAGCAGTACTTC.